This T cell receptor (beta chain) appears in the sequencing data of a study of T cell responses to AZD1222 COVID-19 vaccine. TCRdb keeps only in-frame clones here, not all; method: immunoSEQ multiplex PCR. The profile shows 150,000 to 200,000 clones, less than 95% of them singletons. Trimming shortened V by 5 bases and J by 5 bases, and 10 bases separated the two germline ends. Germline CDR1 and CDR2: KGHSH and LQKENI. This CDR3 spans 13 amino acids. Study-wide findings and caveats: Reportedly, nearly half the spike-specific TCRs target unmutated variant regions.

To note about this clone: Its matching antigen is unknown.

Material: peripheral blood, obtained on day 0 of AZD1222 vaccination. The chain uses TRBV18 and TRBJ2-4; tentative D call: TRBD1 (5 bases). The clonotype comes from an adult in good health. CDR3 sequence: CASSTDSQNIQYF. The CDR3 DNA is TGTGCCAGCTCAACAGACAGCCAAAACATTCAGTACTTC. Together with reference TRBV18 and TRBJ2-4, the CDR3 gives the full variable domain: NAGVMQNPRHLVRRRGQEARLRCSPMKGHSHVYWYRQLPEEGLKFMVYLQKENIIDESGMPKERFSAEFPKEGPSILRIQQVVRGDSAAYFCASSTDSQNIQYFGAGTRLSVL.